The 24 T cell receptor beta chains below were found in one sample sequenced in a study of cytomegalovirus exposure and HLA in healthy donors. 60 Vbeta and 13 Jbeta primers were used in PCR. Repertoires were generated with immunoSEQ multiplex PCR, while TCRdb's copy carries only in-frame clones and drops some. Its table lists roughly 150,000 clones. The sample comprised PBMCs. Every receptor here comes from a woman aged 50 to 65 in good health and CMV-seronegative.

The chain has TRBV21-1 and TRBJ2-7; TRBD2 was called by the table and not checked on the DNA. TRBV21-1 is assigned pseudogene status. The CDR3 is 20 amino acids. The DNA of the CDR3 is TGTGCCAGCAGCAAAGAGGTTTCGGGGACTAGCGGGAACGGTTCCTACGAGCAGTACTTC. Translation: CASSKEVSGTSGNGSYEQYF.

The V and J genes are TRBV2 and TRBJ1-6; no definite D call. This CDR3 has 19 amino acids. Trimming shortened V by 9 bases and J by 0 bases, and 24 bases separated the two germline ends. CDR1 is SNHLY, CDR2 FYNNEI, per germline. The CDR3, as DNA: TGTGCCAGTCTTCGGCCTGGGAGCCCAGCAAGCTCCTATAATTCACCCCTCCACTTT. Translation: CASLRPGSPASSYNSPLHF.

The chain joins TRBV30 to TRBJ1-5; tentative D call: TRBD1 (5 bases). From germline, CDR1 is GTSNPN and CDR2 SVGIG (reference sequence). Trimming took off 0 bases at V and 3 bases at J, with 6 bases between the two ends. CDR3 length equals 13 residues. This chain's CDR3 is CAWSVGLNQPQHF. CDR3 DNA sequence: TGTGCCTGGAGTGTGGGGCTCAATCAGCCCCAGCATTTT.

The genes are TRBV2 and TRBJ1-3; 7 positions match TRBD1. Losses at the gene ends were 3 bases for V and 3 bases for J; bases not matched to a gene: 26. The CDR3 contains 22 residues. Germline V gives CDR1 SNHLY, CDR2 FYNNEI. The CDR3 coding sequence is TGTGCCAGCAGTGACCCCTATCAGCGAGGGCTTGACAGGGCCCTGAGTGGAAACACCATATATTTT. This codes for CASSDPYQRGLDRALSGNTIYF.

The rearrangement joins TRBV5-1 to TRBJ1-1; 9 bases match TRBD1. This CDR3 contains 16 residues. Germline V lookup: CDR1 SGHRS, CDR2 YFSETQ. After removal of 2 bases from V and 1 base from J, the junction contained 6 bases not matched to a gene. CDR3 protein: CASSFWEDRGNTEAFF. The CDR3 region has the DNA TGCGCCAGCAGCTTCTGGGAGGACAGGGGGAACACTGAAGCTTTCTTT.

This sequence joins TRBV27 and TRBJ2-7; D possibly corresponds to TRBD2 (6 bases). The CDR3 sequence is 15 residues long. V was shortened by 8 bases and J by 1 base, with 18 bases between the two germline ends. Germline V lookup: CDR1 MNHEY, CDR2 SMNVEV (reference sequence). CDR3 region: CASVQLGTGSYEQYF. The CDR3 DNA sequence: TGTGCCAGCGTCCAACTCGGGACTGGTTCCTACGAGCAGTACTTC.

The chain is built from TRBV6-5 and TRBJ1-4, with 7 bases lining up with TRBD1. CDR1 is MNHEY, CDR2 SVGAGI, per germline. The V gene end was trimmed by 4 bases and the J gene end by 8 bases; junction bases not matched to a gene: 13. The CDR3 consists of 16 residues. The CDR3 coding sequence is TGTGCCAGCAGTTCCCTTCTAGGAGGGGGCATGGAAAAACTGTTTTTT. Translated, it gives CASSSLLGGGMEKLFF.

This sequence joins TRBV11-3 and TRBJ1-2, with 7 bases identical to TRBD1. The V gene end was trimmed by 4 bases and the J gene end by 8 bases; junction bases not matched to a gene: 7. CDR1 and CDR2 from the germline V gene are SGHNT and YENEEA. This CDR3 contains 13 residues. CDR3 bases: TGTGCCAGCAGCTCGTACAGGGGTCTCGGCTACACCTTC. Residues: CASSSYRGLGYTF.

The V and J genes are TRBV6-6 and TRBJ1-5; 7 positions agree with TRBD1. Trimming at V came to 0 bases and at J to 0 bases, leaving 2 bases not matched to a gene. CDR1 MNHNY and CDR2 SVGAGI come from the germline V gene (reference sequence). The CDR3 covers 16 residues. The CDR3 reads CASSYSRDSSNQPQHF. The DNA of the CDR3 is TGTGCCAGCAGTTACTCCCGGGACAGTAGCAATCAGCCCCAGCATTTT.

This chain joins TRBV11-2 and TRBJ2-7; 9 bases agree with TRBD1. Germline V lookup: CDR1 SGHAT, CDR2 FQNNGV. J gave up 6 bases and V 7 bases, and 10 bases lay outside the gene matches. This CDR3 spans 14 amino acids. The CDR3 DNA sequence: TGTGCCAGCACCACCCCACAGGGGGCCCCCGAGCAGTACTTC. Translating it yields CASTTPQGAPEQYF.

In nucleotides, the CDR3 is TGTGCCAGCAGTGTAAGGGGAGGAGAGACCCAGTACTTC. It encodes CASSVRGGETQYF. V usage is TRBV27 and J usage is TRBJ2-5, with D possibly TRBD2 on 6 matching bases. The V gene's germline CDR1 is MNHEY and CDR2 SMNVEV (reference sequence). V shed 5 bases and J shed 4 bases, with 11 bases lying between them. CDR3 length equals 13 residues.

The V and J genes are TRBV19 and TRBJ1-5, with 8 positions matching TRBD1. Per germline, CDR1 LNHDA and CDR2 SQIVND (reference sequence). With V trimmed by 6 bases and J by 9 bases, 7 bases remained unmatched. There are 13 residues in the CDR3. The CDR3: CASRPGGASPQHF. The CDR3 DNA follows: TGTGCCAGTAGGCCAGGGGGCGCCTCGCCCCAGCATTTT.

The rearrangement links TRBV4-2 to TRBJ2-6; D may be TRBD1 (6 bases). This CDR3 comprises 17 residues. V lost 4 bases and J 0 bases, leaving 13 bases between the germline ends. The germline V gene has CDR1 LGHNA and CDR2 YNFKEQ. The CDR3 bases are TGTGCCAGCAGCCTAGGACAGCCGTCCTCTGGGGCCAACGTCCTGACTTTC. It codes for CASSLGQPSSGANVLTF.

V gene TRBV11-3 combines with J gene TRBJ2-1, with a weak D call TRBD1 (6 bases). The length of the CDR3 is 15 residues. Germline CDR1 and CDR2: SGHNT and YENEEA. Trimming removed 1 base at V and 3 bases at J, with 10 bases between. For the CDR3, the DNA is TGTGCCAGCAGCTTAGGGCAGGGGAACTACAATGAGCAGTTCTTC. It is translated as CASSLGQGNYNEQFF.

The genes are TRBV7-2 and TRBJ2-1; 9 bases are a match to TRBD1. With V trimmed by 6 bases and J by 4 bases, 10 bases remained unmatched. This CDR3 is 16 amino acids long. Germline CDR1 and CDR2: SGHTA and FQGNSA. The CDR3 DNA reads as TGTGCCAGCAGGTCGGACAGGGGATCTACATACAATGAGCAGTTCTTC. Protein product: CASRSDRGSTYNEQFF.

V is TRBV7-2 and J is TRBJ1-6, with 7 bases matching TRBD1. Germline loops: CDR1 SGHTA, CDR2 FQGNSA. This CDR3 contains 17 residues. Unmatched junction bases numbered 7, after V lost 5 bases and J lost 0 bases. DNA for the CDR3: TGTGCCAGCAGCGTAGGACAGGCGAGCTCCTATAATTCACCCCTCCACTTT. It is translated as CASSVGQASSYNSPLHF.

The chain couples TRBV5-5 to TRBJ1-1, with 8 bases fitting TRBD1. This CDR3 comprises 14 residues. Germline V gene data show CDR1 as SGHKS and CDR2 as YYEKEE (reference sequence). V was clipped by 0 bases and J by 4 bases; unmatched bases: 2. Written as DNA, the CDR3 is TGTGCCAGCAGCTTGGACCAGGGGGCCACTGAAGCTTTCTTT. As protein: CASSLDQGATEAFF.

This rearrangement joins TRBV16 to TRBJ1-2; no firm D call. The CDR3 sequence is 14 residues long. V was shortened by 2 bases and J by 0 bases, with 7 bases between the two germline ends. Looked up from germline, CDR1 is KGHSY and CDR2 is FQNENV. For the CDR3, the DNA is TGTGCCAGCAGCCAACGCACTACTAACTATGGCTACACCTTC. This translates into CASSQRTTNYGYTF.

V is TRBV4-1 and J is TRBJ2-5, with 11 nucleotides matching TRBD2. This CDR3 contains 15 residues. V dropped 2 bases and J dropped 5; count of bases not matched to a gene: 4. CDR1 is MGHRA and CDR2 is YSYEKL in the germline V gene. CDR3 amino acids: CASSQLAGGLETQYF. The DNA for the CDR3 is TGCGCCAGCAGCCAACTAGCGGGGGGATTGGAGACCCAGTACTTC.

The chain is built from TRBV27 and TRBJ1-5, with 9 positions matching TRBD1. Germline CDR1 MNHEY, CDR2 SMNVEV (reference sequence). V shed 8 bases and J 6 bases; nucleotides not matched to a gene: 8. CDR3 length equals 14 residues. The CDR3 protein is CASGPQGAGQPQHF. The CDR3 DNA is TGTGCCAGCGGACCACAGGGGGCCGGTCAGCCCCAGCATTTT.

The V gene is TRBV6-5, the J gene TRBJ1-1, with 9 nucleotides matching TRBD1. Trimming at V came to 8 bases and at J to 4 bases, leaving 8 bases not matched to a gene. From germline, CDR1 is MNHEY and CDR2 SVGAGI. The CDR3 sequence is 14 residues long. The CDR3 sequence: CASFRDREVTEAFF. The DNA for the CDR3 is TGTGCCAGCTTTAGGGACAGGGAGGTCACTGAAGCTTTCTTT.

V and J are TRBV4-2 and TRBJ2-3, with 10 bases fitting TRBD2. Trimming at V came to 3 bases and at J to 6 bases, leaving 12 bases not matched to a gene. The CDR3 covers 17 residues. In germline, CDR1 is LGHNA, CDR2 YNFKEQ. The chain's CDR3 is CASSQDGPGLALDTQYF. The CDR3 region has the DNA TGTGCCAGCAGCCAGGACGGACCGGGACTAGCGCTGGATACGCAGTATTTT.

The rearrangement joins TRBV19 to TRBJ2-7; 9 positions match TRBD1. The ends lost 3 bases at V and 3 bases at J; junction bases unmatched: 3. Per the germline V gene, CDR1 is LNHDA and CDR2 is SQIVND (reference sequence). The length of the CDR3 is 14 residues. CDR3 loop: CASSITGGIYEQYF. The CDR3 nucleotides read TGTGCCAGTAGTATCACAGGGGGCATCTACGAGCAGTACTTC.

The rearrangement links TRBV9 to TRBJ2-5; 8 nucleotides align to TRBD2. Trimming removed 1 base from V and 1 base from J; junction bases left unmatched: 3. The CDR3 has 15 residues. From germline, CDR1 is SGDLS and CDR2 YYNGEE. The CDR3 DNA follows: TGTGCCAGCAGCGTATGGCGGGGGGCCCAAGAGACCCAGTACTTC. This codes for CASSVWRGAQETQYF.